The rows below give T cell receptor beta chains drawn from one sample of a study of cytomegalovirus exposure and HLA in healthy donors. Assay: immunoSEQ multiplex PCR; the TCRdb copy retains only in-frame clones and omits some. The data contain 250,000 or so clones, roughly 91% of them singletons. Sequenced material: PBMCs. The origin of the receptors is a girl aged 2 to 9 in good health and CMV-seronegative. Both conserved end residues are part of each CDR3. Each record gives: clone size, J gene, D gene, V gene, CDR3 DNA, CDR3 protein. D genes are given only for firm matches. A row's size may be missing; if present it is once, few, many or a size class.

clone size: .; J gene: TRBJ1-5; D gene: .; V gene: TRBV10-3; CDR3 DNA: TGTGCTCATCGGGCTACAGGGACGGGTCAGCCCCAGCATTTT; CDR3 protein: CAHRATGTGQPQHF
clone size: .; J gene: TRBJ1-5; D gene: TRBD1; V gene: TRBV6-5; CDR3 DNA: TGTGCCAGCAGCAAACAGGGGGCGAATCAGCCCCAGCATTTT; CDR3 protein: CASSKQGANQPQHF
clone size: .; J gene: TRBJ1-2; D gene: TRBD1; V gene: TRBV2; CDR3 DNA: TGTGCCAGCAGTACCAGGGGGGGCTACACCTTC; CDR3 protein: CASSTRGGYTF
clone size: .; J gene: TRBJ2-7; D gene: .; V gene: TRBV5-5; CDR3 DNA: TGTGCCAGCAGCTTGGGGGTGGGTGGGGGGTACGAGCAGTACTTC; CDR3 protein: CASSLGVGGGYEQYF
clone size: .; J gene: TRBJ2-6; D gene: .; V gene: TRBV18; CDR3 DNA: TGTGCCAGCTCACCAGTTCAGGGTCCCCTCTCTGGGGCCAACGTCCTGACTTTC; CDR3 protein: CASSPVQGPLSGANVLTF
clone size: .; J gene: TRBJ2-1; D gene: .; V gene: TRBV30; CDR3 DNA: TGTGCCTGGAGTGGCGGAGGGACGTCCGCATACAATGAGCAGTTCTTC; CDR3 protein: CAWSGGGTSAYNEQFF
clone size: .; J gene: TRBJ2-3; D gene: .; V gene: TRBV7-6; CDR3 DNA: TGTGCCAGCAGCCCCCGCCTTAGAAGAGATACGCAGTATTTT; CDR3 protein: CASSPRLRRDTQYF
clone size: once; J gene: TRBJ1-5; D gene: .; V gene: TRBV9; CDR3 DNA: TGTGCCAGCAGGAGAGGGGGAGCCCAGCATTTT; CDR3 protein: CASRRGGAQHF
clone size: .; J gene: TRBJ1-2; D gene: TRBD1; V gene: TRBV27; CDR3 DNA: TGTGCCAGCAGGGGACAGGGGGCGAACGGCTACACCTTC; CDR3 protein: CASRGQGANGYTF
clone size: .; J gene: TRBJ1-3; D gene: .; V gene: TRBV7-2; CDR3 DNA: TGTGCCAGCAGCTTAGGGGCAGACGGAAACACCATATATTTT; CDR3 protein: CASSLGADGNTIYF
clone size: .; J gene: TRBJ1-1; D gene: .; V gene: TRBV7-2; CDR3 DNA: TGTGCCAGCAGCTTCATAAACAGAGAACGTGAAGCTTTCTTT; CDR3 protein: CASSFINREREAFF
clone size: .; J gene: TRBJ1-3; D gene: TRBD1; V gene: TRBV5-6; CDR3 DNA: TGTGCCAGCAGCTTGGGACAGGGTACTGGAAACACCATATATTTT; CDR3 protein: CASSLGQGTGNTIYF
clone size: .; J gene: TRBJ2-7; D gene: .; V gene: TRBV6-5; CDR3 DNA: TGTGCCAGCAGTTACTCGAGTTCGGGAGCACGGGAGCAGTACTTC; CDR3 protein: CASSYSSSGAREQYF
clone size: once; J gene: TRBJ1-1; D gene: TRBD1; V gene: TRBV2; CDR3 DNA: TGTGCCAGCAATACAGGACAGGGACAGAACACTGAAGCTTTCTTT; CDR3 protein: CASNTGQGQNTEAFF
clone size: few; J gene: TRBJ2-7; D gene: TRBD1; V gene: TRBV5-4; CDR3 DNA: TGTGCCAGCAGCTTGCCGGGACAGGGGGCCTACGAGCAGTACTTC; CDR3 protein: CASSLPGQGAYEQYF
clone size: .; J gene: TRBJ1-3; D gene: TRBD1; V gene: TRBV7-2; CDR3 DNA: TGTGCCAGCAGCTTAGGGGGACAGGGAGTCTCTGGAAACACCATATATTTT; CDR3 protein: CASSLGGQGVSGNTIYF
clone size: .; J gene: TRBJ2-3; D gene: TRBD2; V gene: TRBV5-6; CDR3 DNA: TGTGCCAGCAGCTTGAGCGGGAGGCAACCAGATACGCAGTATTTT; CDR3 protein: CASSLSGRQPDTQYF
clone size: .; J gene: TRBJ1-2; D gene: .; V gene: TRBV4-1; CDR3 DNA: TGCGCCAGCACCGGTACACTGACAGACGTTTCTCACTATGGCTACACCTTC; CDR3 protein: CASTGTLTDVSHYGYTF
clone size: .; J gene: TRBJ1-5; D gene: .; V gene: TRBV11-3; CDR3 DNA: TGTGCCAGCCCCCCAGGGGGCAATCAGCCCCAGCATTTT; CDR3 protein: CASPPGGNQPQHF
clone size: few; J gene: TRBJ1-6; D gene: TRBD1; V gene: TRBV4-1; CDR3 DNA: TGCGCCAGCAGCCTAAGAACGGGACAGAGTAATTCACCCCTCCACTTT; CDR3 protein: CASSLRTGQSNSPLHF
clone size: .; J gene: TRBJ2-1; D gene: TRBD1; V gene: TRBV7-2; CDR3 DNA: TGTGCCAGCAGTTATGACAGGGGGTCCTACAATGAGCAGTTCTTC; CDR3 protein: CASSYDRGSYNEQFF
clone size: .; J gene: TRBJ2-7; D gene: .; V gene: TRBV20-1; CDR3 DNA: TGCAGTGCTGGCCCACGTGGCGAGCAGTACTTC; CDR3 protein: CSAGPRGEQYF
clone size: .; J gene: TRBJ1-1; D gene: .; V gene: TRBV30; CDR3 DNA: TGTGCCTGGAGTCGTGCAGGGCCGAACACTGAAGCTTTCTTT; CDR3 protein: CAWSRAGPNTEAFF
clone size: once; J gene: TRBJ1-4; D gene: .; V gene: TRBV7-9; CDR3 DNA: TGTGCCAGCAGCTTTTCGGGGGGCTCTGAAAAACTGTTTTTT; CDR3 protein: CASSFSGGSEKLFF
clone size: few; J gene: TRBJ1-2; D gene: TRBD1; V gene: TRBV30; CDR3 DNA: TGTGCCTTCCCGGACAGGGGAGGCTACACCTTC; CDR3 protein: CAFPDRGGYTF
clone size: .; J gene: TRBJ2-5; D gene: .; V gene: TRBV9; CDR3 DNA: TGTGCCAGCAGCGTAGGCGGGTCTACCCAAGAGACCCAGTACTTC; CDR3 protein: CASSVGGSTQETQYF